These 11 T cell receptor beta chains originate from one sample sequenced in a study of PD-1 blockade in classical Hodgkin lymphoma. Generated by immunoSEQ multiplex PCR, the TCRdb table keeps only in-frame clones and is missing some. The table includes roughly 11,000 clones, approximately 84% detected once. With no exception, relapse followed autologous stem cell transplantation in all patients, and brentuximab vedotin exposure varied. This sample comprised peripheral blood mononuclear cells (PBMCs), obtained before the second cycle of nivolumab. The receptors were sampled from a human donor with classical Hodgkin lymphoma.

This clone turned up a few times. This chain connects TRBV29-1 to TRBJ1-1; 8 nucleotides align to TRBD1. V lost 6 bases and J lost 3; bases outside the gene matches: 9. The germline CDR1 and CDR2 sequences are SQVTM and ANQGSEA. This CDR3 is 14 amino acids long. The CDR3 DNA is TGCAGCGTCACAGGACAGGGTGGGGACACTGAAGCTTTCTTT. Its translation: CSVTGQGGDTEAFF.

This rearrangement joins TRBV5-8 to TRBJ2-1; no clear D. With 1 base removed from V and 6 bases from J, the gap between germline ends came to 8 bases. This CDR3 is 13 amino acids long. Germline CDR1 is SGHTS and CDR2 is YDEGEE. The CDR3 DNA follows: TGTGCCAGCAGCTTGCGGTTTCTCAATGAGCAGTTCTTC. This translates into CASSLRFLNEQFF. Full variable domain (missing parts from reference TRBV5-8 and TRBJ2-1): EAGVTQSPTHLIKTRGQQATLRCSPISGHTSVYWYQQALGLGLQFLLWYDEGEERNRGNFPPRFSGRQFPNYSSELNVNALELEDSALYLCASSLRFLNEQFFGPGTRLTVL.

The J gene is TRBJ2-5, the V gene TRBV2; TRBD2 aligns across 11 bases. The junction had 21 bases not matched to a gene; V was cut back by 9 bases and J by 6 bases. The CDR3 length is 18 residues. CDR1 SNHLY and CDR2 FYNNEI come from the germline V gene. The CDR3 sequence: CASSTGDLTSGGRKTQYF. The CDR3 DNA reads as TGTGCCAGTAGTACAGGGGACCTAACTAGCGGGGGCAGAAAGACCCAGTACTTC.

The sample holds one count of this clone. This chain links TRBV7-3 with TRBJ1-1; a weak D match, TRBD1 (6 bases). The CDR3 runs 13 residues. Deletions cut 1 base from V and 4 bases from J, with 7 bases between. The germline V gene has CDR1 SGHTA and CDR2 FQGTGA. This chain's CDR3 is CASSLKGGTEAFF. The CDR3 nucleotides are TGTGCCAGCAGCTTAAAGGGGGGCACTGAAGCTTTCTTT.

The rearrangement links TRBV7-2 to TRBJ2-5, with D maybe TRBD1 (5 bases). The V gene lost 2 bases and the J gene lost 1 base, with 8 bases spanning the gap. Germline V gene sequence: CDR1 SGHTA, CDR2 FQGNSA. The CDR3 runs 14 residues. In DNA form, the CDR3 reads TGTGCCAGCAGCTTAAAAGGGGTCCAAGAGACCCAGTACTTC. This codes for CASSLKGVQETQYF.

The CDR3 nucleotides are TGTGCCAGCAGCTCCGTCCCGGGACAGGGGAATGGGCAGCCCCAGCATTTT. This codes for CASSSVPGQGNGQPQHF. This rearrangement joins TRBV7-2 to TRBJ1-5; 10 bases align to TRBD1. V was pared by 4 bases and J by 7 bases, with 13 bases of the junction left unmatched. From germline, CDR1 is SGHTA and CDR2 FQGNSA. This CDR3 contains 17 residues.

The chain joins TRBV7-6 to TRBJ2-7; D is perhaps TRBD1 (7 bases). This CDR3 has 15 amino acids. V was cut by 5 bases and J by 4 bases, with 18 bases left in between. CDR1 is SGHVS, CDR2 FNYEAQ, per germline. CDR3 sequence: CASSPTGDRGYEQYF. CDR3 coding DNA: TGTGCCAGCAGCCCAACGGGGGACAGAGGTTACGAGCAGTACTTC.

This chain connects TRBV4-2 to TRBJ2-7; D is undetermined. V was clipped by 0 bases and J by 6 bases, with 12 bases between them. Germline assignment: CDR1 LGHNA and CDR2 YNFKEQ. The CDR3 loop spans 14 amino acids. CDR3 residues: CASSQEGIPGEQYF. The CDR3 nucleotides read TGTGCCAGCAGCCAAGAAGGTATTCCCGGCGAGCAGTACTTC.

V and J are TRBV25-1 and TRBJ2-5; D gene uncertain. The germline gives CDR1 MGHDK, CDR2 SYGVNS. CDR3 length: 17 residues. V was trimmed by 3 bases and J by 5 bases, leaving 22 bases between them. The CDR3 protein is CASSDQANPGQKETQYF. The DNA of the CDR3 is TGTGCCAGCAGTGATCAGGCCAACCCAGGCCAAAAGGAGACCCAGTACTTC.

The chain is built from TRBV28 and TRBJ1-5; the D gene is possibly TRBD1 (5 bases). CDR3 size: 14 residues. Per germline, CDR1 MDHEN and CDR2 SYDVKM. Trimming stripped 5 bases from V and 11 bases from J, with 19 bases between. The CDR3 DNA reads TGTGCCAGCAGTCTCCCGACAGTCCCGGGGACCCAGCATTTT. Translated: CASSLPTVPGTQHF.

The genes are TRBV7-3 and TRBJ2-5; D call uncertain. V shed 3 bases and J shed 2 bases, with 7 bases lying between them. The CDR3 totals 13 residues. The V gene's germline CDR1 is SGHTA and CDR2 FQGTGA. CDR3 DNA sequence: TGTGCCAGCAGCTTGCTTTCGCAAGAGACCCAGTACTTC. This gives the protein CASSLLSQETQYF.